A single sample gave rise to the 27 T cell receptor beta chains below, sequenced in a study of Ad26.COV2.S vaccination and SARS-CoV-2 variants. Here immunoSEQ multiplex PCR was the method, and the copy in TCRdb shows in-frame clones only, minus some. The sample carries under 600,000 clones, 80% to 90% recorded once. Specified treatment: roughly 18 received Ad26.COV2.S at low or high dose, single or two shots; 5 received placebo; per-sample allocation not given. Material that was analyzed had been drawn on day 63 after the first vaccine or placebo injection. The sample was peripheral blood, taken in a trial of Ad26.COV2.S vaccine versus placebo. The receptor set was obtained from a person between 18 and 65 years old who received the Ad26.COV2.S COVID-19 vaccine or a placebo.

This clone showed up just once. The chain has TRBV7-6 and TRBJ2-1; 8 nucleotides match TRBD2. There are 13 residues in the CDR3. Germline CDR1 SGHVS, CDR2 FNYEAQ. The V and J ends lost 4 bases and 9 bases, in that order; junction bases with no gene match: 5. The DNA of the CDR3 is TGTGCCAGCAGCTGGGGACTAGACTCTGAGCAGTTCTTC. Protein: CASSWGLDSEQFF.

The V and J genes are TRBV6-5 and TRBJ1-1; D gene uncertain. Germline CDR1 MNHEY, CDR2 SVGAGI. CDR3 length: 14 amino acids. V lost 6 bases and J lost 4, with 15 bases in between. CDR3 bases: TGTGCCAGCAGAACCCAGGCGGTCGGCACTGAAGCTTTCTTT. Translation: CASRTQAVGTEAFF.

The CDR3 DNA reads as TGTGCCAGCAGCTCCCTGACAGGGAGGTATGAAAAACTGTTTTTT. This gives the protein CASSSLTGRYEKLFF. This rearrangement joins TRBV7-2 to TRBJ1-4, with TRBD1 matching over 7 bases. V lost 4 bases, J lost 6 bases, and 8 bases stayed unmatched. Per the germline V gene, CDR1 is SGHTA and CDR2 is FQGNSA. The CDR3 length is 15 residues. The complete variable domain, with remaining parts taken from reference TRBV7-2 and TRBJ1-4, reads GAGVSQSPSNKVTEKGKDVELRCDPISGHTALYWYRQSLGQGLEFLIYFQGNSAPDKSGLPSDRFSAERTGGSVSTLTIQRTQQEDSAVYLCASSSLTGRYEKLFFGSGTQLSVL.

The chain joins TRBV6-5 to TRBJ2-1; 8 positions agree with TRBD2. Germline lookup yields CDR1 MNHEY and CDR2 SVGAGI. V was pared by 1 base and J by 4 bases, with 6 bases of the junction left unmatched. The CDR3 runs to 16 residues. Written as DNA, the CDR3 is TGTGCCAGCAGTTACTTTAAGGCGGGAGGTTACAATGAGCAGTTCTTC. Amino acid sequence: CASSYFKAGGYNEQFF.

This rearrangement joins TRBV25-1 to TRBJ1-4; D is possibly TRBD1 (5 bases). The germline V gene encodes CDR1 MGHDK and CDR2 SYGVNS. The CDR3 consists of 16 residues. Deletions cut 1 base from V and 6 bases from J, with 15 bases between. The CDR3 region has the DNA TGTGCCAGCAGTGAATCAGAAGGCAGGGCGGATGAAAAACTGTTTTTT. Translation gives CASSESEGRADEKLFF.

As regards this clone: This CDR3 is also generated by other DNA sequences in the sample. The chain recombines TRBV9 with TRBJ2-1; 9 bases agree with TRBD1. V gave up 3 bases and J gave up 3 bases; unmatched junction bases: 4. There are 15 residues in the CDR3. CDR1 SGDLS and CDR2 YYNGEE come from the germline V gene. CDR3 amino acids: CASSAPGQGYNEQFF. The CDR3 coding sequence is TGTGCCAGCAGCGCCCCGGGACAGGGCTACAATGAGCAGTTCTTC.

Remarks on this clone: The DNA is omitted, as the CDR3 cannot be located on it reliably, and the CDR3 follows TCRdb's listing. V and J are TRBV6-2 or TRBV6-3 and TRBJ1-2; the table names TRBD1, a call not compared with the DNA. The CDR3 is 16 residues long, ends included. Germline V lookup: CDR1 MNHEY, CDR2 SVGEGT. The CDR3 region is CASSTSDNRLTYGYTF.

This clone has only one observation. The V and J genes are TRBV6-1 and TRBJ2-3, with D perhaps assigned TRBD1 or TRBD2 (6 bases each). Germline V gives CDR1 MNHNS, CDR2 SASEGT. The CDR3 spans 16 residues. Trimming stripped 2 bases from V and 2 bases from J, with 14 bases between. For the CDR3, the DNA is TGTGCCAGCAGTGAAATGGGGGCTAGCGTCACAGATACGCAGTATTTT. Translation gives CASSEMGASVTDTQYF.

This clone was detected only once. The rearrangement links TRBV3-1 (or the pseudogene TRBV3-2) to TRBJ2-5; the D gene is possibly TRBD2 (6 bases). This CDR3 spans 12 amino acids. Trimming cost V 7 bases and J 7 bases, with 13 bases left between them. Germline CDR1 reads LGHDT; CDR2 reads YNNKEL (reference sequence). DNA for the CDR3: TGTGCCAGCAAGAACGAGGAGGGGACCCAGTACTTC. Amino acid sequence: CASKNEEGTQYF.

This CDR3 is CASSLVYSGADEQFF. The CDR3 DNA is TGCGCCAGCAGCTTGGTGTATAGCGGGGCCGATGAGCAGTTCTTC. V is TRBV5-1 and J is TRBJ2-1; 8 nucleotides align to TRBD2. CDR1 SGHRS and CDR2 YFSETQ come from the germline V gene. J gave up 8 bases and V 0 bases, and 7 bases lay outside the gene matches. The CDR3 covers 15 residues.

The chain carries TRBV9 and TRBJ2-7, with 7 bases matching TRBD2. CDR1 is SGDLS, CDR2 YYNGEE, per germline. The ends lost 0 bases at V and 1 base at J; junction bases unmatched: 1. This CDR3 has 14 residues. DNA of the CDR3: TGTGCCAGCAGCGTAGGGGAGGGATCCTACGAGCAGTACTTC. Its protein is CASSVGEGSYEQYF.

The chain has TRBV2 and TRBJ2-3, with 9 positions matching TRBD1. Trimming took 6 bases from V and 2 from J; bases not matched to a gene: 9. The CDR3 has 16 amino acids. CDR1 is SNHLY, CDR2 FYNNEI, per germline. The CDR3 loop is CASRPTGGLITDTQYF. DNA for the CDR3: TGTGCCAGCAGACCAACAGGGGGCCTTATCACAGATACGCAGTATTTT.

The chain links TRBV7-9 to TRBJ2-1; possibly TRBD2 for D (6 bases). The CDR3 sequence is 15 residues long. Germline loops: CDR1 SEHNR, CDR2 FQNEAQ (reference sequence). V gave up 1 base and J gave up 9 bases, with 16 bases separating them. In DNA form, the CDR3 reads TGTGCCAGCAGCTTAGAGGGACCGGGGGTCGGTGAGCAGTTCTTC. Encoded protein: CASSLEGPGVGEQFF.

CDR3 sequence (DNA): TGTGCCAGCACTCCTCAGGGATGGTATGGCTACACCTTC. Encoded protein: CASTPQGWYGYTF. The chain employs TRBV28 and TRBJ1-2; D might be TRBD1 (5 bases). Trimming shortened V by 7 bases and J by 5 bases, and 14 bases separated the two germline ends. Germline V gives CDR1 MDHEN, CDR2 SYDVKM. This CDR3 has 13 amino acids.

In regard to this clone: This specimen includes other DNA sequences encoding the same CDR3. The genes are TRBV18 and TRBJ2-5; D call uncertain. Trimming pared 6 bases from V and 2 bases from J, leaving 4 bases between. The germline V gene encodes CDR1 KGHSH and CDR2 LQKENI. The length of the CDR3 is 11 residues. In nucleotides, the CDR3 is TGTGCCAGCTCGCCTCAAGAGACCCAGTACTTC. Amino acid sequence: CASSPQETQYF.

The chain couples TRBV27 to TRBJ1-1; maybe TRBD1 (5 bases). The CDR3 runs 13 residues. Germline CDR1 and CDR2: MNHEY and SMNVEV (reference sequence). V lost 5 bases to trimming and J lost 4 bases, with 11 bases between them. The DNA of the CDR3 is TGTGCCAGCAGTCCGTTGAGGGGCACTGAAGCTTTCTTT. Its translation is CASSPLRGTEAFF.

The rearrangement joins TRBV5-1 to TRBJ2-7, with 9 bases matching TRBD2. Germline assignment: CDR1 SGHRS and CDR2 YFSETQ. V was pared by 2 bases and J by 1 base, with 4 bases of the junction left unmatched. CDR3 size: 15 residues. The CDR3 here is CASSFSGGRSYEQYF. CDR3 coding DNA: TGCGCCAGCAGCTTTAGCGGGGGCCGTTCCTACGAGCAGTACTTC.

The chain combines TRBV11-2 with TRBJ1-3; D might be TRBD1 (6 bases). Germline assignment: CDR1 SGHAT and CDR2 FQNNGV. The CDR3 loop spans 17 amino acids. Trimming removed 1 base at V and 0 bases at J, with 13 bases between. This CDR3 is CASSLGGGHFSGNTIYF. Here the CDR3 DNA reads TGTGCCAGCAGCTTAGGCGGGGGGCACTTCTCTGGAAACACCATATATTTT.

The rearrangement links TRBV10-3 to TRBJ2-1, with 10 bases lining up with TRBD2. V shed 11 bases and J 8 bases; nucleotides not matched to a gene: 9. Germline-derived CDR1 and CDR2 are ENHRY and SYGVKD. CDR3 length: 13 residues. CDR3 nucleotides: TGTGCCTTCGCTAGCGGGAGTATTGATGAGCAGTTCTTC. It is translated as CAFASGSIDEQFF.

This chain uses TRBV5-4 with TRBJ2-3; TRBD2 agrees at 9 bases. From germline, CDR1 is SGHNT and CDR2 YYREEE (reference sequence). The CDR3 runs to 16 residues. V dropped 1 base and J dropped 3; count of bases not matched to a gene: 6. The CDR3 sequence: CASSLRAGGRTDTQYF. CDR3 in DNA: TGTGCCAGCAGCTTGCGCGCGGGAGGGCGGACAGATACGCAGTATTTT.

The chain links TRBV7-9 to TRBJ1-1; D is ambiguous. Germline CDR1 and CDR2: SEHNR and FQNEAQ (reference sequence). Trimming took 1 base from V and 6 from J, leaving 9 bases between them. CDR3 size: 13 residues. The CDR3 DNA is TGTGCCAGCAGCTTAGTTGGACGATCTGAAGCTTTCTTT. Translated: CASSLVGRSEAFF.

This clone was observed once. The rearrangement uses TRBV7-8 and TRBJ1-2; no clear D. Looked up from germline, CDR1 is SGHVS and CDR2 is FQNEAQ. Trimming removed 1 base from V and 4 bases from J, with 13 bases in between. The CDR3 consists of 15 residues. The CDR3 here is CASSLVGQTLYGYTF. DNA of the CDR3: TGTGCCAGCAGCTTAGTCGGCCAGACCCTCTATGGCTACACCTTC.

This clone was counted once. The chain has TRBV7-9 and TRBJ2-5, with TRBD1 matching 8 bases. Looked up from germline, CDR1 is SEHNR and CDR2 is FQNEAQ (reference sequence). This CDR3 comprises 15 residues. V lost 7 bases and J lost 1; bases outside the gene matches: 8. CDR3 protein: CASTKDRVLQETQYF. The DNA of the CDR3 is TGTGCCAGCACCAAGGACAGGGTGCTCCAAGAGACCCAGTACTTC. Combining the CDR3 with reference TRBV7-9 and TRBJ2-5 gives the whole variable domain DTGVSQNPRHKITKRGQNVTFRCDPISEHNRLYWYRQTLGQGPEFLTYFQNEAQLEKSRLLSDRFSAERPKGSFSTLEIQRTEQGDSAMYLCASTKDRVLQETQYFGPGTRLLVL.

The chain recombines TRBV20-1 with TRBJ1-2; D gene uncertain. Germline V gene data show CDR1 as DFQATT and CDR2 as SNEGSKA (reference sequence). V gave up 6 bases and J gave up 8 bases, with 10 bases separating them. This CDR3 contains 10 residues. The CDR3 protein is CSAPTWGYTF. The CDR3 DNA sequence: TGCAGTGCACCCACGTGGGGCTACACCTTC.

Written as DNA, the CDR3 is TGCGCCAGCAGACTAACGGGACTTGTCACAGATACGCAGTATTTT. This encodes CASRLTGLVTDTQYF. The rearrangement uses TRBV4-1 and TRBJ2-3; TRBD2 might be the D (6 bases). CDR1 is MGHRA and CDR2 is YSYEKL in the germline V gene. The CDR3 sequence is 15 residues long. Trimming stripped 6 bases from V and 2 bases from J, with 15 bases between.

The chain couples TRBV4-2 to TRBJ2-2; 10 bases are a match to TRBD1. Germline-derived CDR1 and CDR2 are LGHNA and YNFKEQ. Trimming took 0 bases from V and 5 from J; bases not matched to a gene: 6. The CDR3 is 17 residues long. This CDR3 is CASSQESGTGVTGELFF. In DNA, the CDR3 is TGTGCCAGCAGCCAAGAGTCCGGGACAGGGGTTACCGGGGAGCTGTTTTTT.

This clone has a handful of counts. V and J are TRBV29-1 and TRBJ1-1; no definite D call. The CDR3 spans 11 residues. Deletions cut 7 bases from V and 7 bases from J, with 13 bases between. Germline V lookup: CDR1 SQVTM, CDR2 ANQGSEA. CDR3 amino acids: CSGTGADEAFF. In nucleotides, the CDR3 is TGCAGCGGGACGGGCGCAGATGAAGCTTTCTTT.